A selection of T cell receptor beta chains follows, all from one sample in a study of blood T cell repertoires in COVID-19. Only in-frame clones appear in the TCRdb table, and some are missing; sequencing was by immunoSEQ multiplex PCR. The repertoire includes approximately 110,000 clones, approximately 80% of them detected once, and roughly 20% sits in the top ten. Material for sequencing was peripheral blood. The origin of the receptors is an older man with active or convalescent COVID-19. Both conserved end residues are part of each CDR3. A D gene is named only where the DNA matches it firmly. Not every row has a clone size; where given, it reads once, few, many or a size class.

v_gene	abundance	d_gene	j_gene	CDR3nt	CDR3aa
TRBV7-2	-	TRBD1	TRBJ1-2	TGTGCCAGCACCACACAGGGGGCAAATGGCTACACCTTC	CASTTQGANGYTF
TRBV9	-	TRBD2	TRBJ2-3	TGTGCCAGCAACAGCGGGGGGGCGTCCGGAGATACGCAGTATTTT	CASNSGGASGDTQYF
TRBV11-2	-	-	TRBJ2-7	TGTGCCAGCAGCTTAGGTGTTTTTGTGGGAGGCGGGTCTAGGGAGCAGTACTTC	CASSLGVFVGGGSREQYF
TRBV28	-	-	TRBJ2-7	TGTGCCACCCTCGTCACCCCGGGATACGAGCAGTACTTC	CATLVTPGYEQYF
TRBV5-1	-	-	TRBJ1-1	TGCGCCAGCAGGGATAGGACAGCGAACACTGAAGCTTTCTTT	CASRDRTANTEAFF
TRBV19	-	TRBD2	TRBJ2-1	TGTGCCAGTAGTATAGCACTCGGTCTAGCGGGGGACAATGAGCAGTTCTTC	CASSIALGLAGDNEQFF
TRBV5-4	few	TRBD1	TRBJ1-2	TGTGCCAGCAGTCCTGACAGGGGGCGGATGTCAGGGGGCTACACCTTC	CASSPDRGRMSGGYTF
TRBV9	-	TRBD1	TRBJ1-2	TGTGCCAGCAGCGTAGGGGGTGAGGGGGCTGGCTACACCTTC	CASSVGGEGAGYTF
TRBV6-6	-	TRBD1	TRBJ2-5	TGTGCCAGCAGTTACGAGACAGGGGGCAGAGAGACCCAGTACTTC	CASSYETGGRETQYF
TRBV2	-	TRBD2	TRBJ2-7	TGTGCCAGCAGTTATGCCGGGGGGTTGGACTTC	CASSYAGGLDF